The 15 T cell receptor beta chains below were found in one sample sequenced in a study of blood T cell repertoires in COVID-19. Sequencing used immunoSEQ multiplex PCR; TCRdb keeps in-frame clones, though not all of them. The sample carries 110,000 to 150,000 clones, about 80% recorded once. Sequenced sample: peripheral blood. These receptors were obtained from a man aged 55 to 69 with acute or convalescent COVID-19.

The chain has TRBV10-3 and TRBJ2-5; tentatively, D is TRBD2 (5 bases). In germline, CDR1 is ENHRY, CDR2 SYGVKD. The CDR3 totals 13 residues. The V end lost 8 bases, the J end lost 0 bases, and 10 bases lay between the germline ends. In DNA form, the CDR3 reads TGTGCCATCTCGCGGCGGGACCAAGAGACCCAGTACTTC. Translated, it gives CAISRRDQETQYF.

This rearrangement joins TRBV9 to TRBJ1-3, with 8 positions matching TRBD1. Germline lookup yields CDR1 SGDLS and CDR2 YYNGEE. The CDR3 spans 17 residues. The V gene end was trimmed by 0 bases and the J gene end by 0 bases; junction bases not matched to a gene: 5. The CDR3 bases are TGTGCCAGCAGCGTAGAGGGACAGGCGTTCTCTGGAAACACCATATATTTT. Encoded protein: CASSVEGQAFSGNTIYF.

Here the CDR3 DNA reads TGTGCCAGCAGCGTAGACGGGGCAGGGGGGACCGCTTTCTTT. It translates to CASSVDGAGGTAFF. The chain employs TRBV9 and TRBJ1-1; TRBD1 matches at 7 bases. This CDR3 has 14 amino acids. Germline CDR1 is SGDLS and CDR2 is YYNGEE. V shed 0 bases and J 11 bases; nucleotides not matched to a gene: 10. Variable domain in full (rest from reference TRBV9 and TRBJ1-1): DSGVTQTPKHLITATGQRVTLRCSPRSGDLSVYWYQQSLDQGLQFLIQYYNGEERAKGNILERFSAQQFPDLHSELNLSSLELGDSALYFCASSVDGAGGTAFFGQGTRLTVV.

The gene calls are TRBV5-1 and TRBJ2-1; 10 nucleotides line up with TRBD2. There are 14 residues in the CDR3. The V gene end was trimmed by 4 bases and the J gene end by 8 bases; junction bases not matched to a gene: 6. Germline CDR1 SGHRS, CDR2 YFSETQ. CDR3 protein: CASSLSSGSDEQFF. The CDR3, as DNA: TGCGCCAGCAGCCTCTCTAGCGGGAGCGATGAGCAGTTCTTC.

In DNA, the CDR3 is TGTGCCAGCAGCCTGACCGGGACAGGGGATCAGCCCCAGCATTTT. It specifies CASSLTGTGDQPQHF. The chain is built from TRBV4-2 and TRBJ1-5; TRBD1 aligns across 10 bases. Germline V gene data show CDR1 as LGHNA and CDR2 as YNFKEQ. This CDR3 is 15 amino acids long. V gave up 4 bases and J gave up 5 bases; unmatched junction bases: 5.

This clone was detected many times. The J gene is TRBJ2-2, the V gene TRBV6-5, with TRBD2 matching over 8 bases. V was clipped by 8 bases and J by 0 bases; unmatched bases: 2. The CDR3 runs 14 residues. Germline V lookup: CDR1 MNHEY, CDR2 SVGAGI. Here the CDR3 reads CASRAGANTGELFF. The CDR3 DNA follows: TGTGCCAGCCGAGCGGGAGCGAACACCGGGGAGCTGTTTTTT.

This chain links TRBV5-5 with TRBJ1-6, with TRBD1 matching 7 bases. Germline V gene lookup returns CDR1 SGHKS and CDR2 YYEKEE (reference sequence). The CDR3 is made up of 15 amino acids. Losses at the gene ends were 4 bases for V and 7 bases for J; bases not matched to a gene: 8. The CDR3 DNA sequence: TGTGCCAGCAGCCTACAGGGGATCGGGAATTCACCCCTCCACTTT. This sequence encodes CASSLQGIGNSPLHF.

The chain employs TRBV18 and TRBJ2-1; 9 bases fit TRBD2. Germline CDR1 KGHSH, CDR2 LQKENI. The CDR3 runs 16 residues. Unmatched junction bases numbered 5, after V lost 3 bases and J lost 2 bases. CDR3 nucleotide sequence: TGTGCCAGCTCACCCAGGACTAGCGTAACCTACAATGAGCAGTTCTTC. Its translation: CASSPRTSVTYNEQFF. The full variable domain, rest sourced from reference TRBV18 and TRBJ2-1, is NAGVMQNPRHLVRRRGQEARLRCSPMKGHSHVYWYRQLPEEGLKFMVYLQKENIIDESGMPKERFSAEFPKEGPSILRIQQVVRGDSAAYFCASSPRTSVTYNEQFFGPGTRLTVL.

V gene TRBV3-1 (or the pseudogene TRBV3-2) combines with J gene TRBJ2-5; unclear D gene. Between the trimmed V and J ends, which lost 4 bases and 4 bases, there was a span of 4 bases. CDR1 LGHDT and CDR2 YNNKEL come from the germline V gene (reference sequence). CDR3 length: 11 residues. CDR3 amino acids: CASSLSETQYF. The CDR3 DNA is TGTGCCAGCAGCCTATCAGAGACCCAGTACTTC.

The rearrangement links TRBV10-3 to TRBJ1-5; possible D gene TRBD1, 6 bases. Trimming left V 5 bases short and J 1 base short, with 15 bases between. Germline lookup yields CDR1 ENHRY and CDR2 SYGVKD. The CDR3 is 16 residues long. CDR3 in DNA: TGTGCCATCAGTCCCGGGACACCCGGGAGCAATCAGCCCCAGCATTTT. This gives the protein CAISPGTPGSNQPQHF.

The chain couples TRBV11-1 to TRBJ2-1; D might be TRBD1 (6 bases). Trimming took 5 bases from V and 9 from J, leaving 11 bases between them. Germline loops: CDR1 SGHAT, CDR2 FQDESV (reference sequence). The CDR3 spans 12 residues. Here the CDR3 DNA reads TGTGCCAGCAGCAACAGGGTCGGTGAGCAGTTCTTC. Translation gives CASSNRVGEQFF.

The CDR3 DNA sequence: TGTGCCAGCAATTCGGACAGGGTGGGTGAAAAACTGTTTTTT. Its translation: CASNSDRVGEKLFF. The chain combines TRBV9 with TRBJ1-4; 8 nucleotides match TRBD1. The germline CDR1 and CDR2 sequences are SGDLS and YYNGEE. The CDR3 is 14 amino acids. The V gene end was trimmed by 6 bases and the J gene end by 7 bases; junction bases not matched to a gene: 8.

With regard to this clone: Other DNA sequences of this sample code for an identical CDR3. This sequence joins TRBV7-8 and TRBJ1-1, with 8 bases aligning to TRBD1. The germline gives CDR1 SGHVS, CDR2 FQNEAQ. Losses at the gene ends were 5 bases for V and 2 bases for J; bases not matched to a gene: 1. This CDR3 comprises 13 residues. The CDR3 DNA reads TGTGCCAGCAGCGCAGGGGGCAACACTGAAGCTTTCTTT. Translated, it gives CASSAGGNTEAFF. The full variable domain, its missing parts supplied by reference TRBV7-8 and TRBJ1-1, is GAGVSQSPRYKVAKRGQDVALRCDPISGHVSLFWYQQALGQGPEFLTYFQNEAQLDKSGLPSDRFFAERPEGSVSTLKIQRTQQEDSAVYLCASSAGGNTEAFFGQGTRLTVV.

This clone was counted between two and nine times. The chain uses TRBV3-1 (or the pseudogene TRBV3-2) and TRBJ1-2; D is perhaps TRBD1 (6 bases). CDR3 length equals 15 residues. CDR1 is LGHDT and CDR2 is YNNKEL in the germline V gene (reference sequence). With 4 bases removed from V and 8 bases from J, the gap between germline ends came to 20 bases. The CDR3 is CASSPRTERAGGYTF. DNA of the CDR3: TGTGCCAGCAGCCCGAGGACAGAGAGGGCGGGCGGCTACACCTTC.

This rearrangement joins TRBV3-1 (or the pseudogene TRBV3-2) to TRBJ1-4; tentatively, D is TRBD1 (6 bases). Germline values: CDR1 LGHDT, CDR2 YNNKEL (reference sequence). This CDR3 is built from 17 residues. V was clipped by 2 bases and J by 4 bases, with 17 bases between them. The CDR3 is CASSQRSTGQNNEKLFF. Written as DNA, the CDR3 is TGTGCCAGCAGCCAAAGGTCAACAGGACAGAATAATGAAAAACTGTTTTTT.